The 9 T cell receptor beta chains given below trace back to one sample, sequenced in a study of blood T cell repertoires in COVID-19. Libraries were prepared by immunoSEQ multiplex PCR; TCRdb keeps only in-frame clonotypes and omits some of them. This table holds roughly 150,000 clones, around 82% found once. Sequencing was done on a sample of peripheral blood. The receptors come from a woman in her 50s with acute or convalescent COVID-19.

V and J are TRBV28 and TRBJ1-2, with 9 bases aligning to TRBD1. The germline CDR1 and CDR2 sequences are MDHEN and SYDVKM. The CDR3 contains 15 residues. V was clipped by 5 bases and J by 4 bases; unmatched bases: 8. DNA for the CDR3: TGTGCCAGCAGTGGACAGGGGCTCTATTCCTATGGCTACACCTTC. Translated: CASSGQGLYSYGYTF.

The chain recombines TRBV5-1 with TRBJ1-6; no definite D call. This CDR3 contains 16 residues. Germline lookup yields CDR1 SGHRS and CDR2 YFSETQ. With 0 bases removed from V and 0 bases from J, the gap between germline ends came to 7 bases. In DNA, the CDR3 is TGCGCCAGCAGCTTGGACCACAGCTCCTATAATTCACCCCTCCACTTT. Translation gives CASSLDHSSYNSPLHF.

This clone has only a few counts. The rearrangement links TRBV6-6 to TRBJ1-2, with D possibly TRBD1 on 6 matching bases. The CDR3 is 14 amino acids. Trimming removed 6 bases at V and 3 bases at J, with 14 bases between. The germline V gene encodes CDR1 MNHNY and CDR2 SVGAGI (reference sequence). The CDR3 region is CASSATQGDYGYTF. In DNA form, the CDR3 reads TGTGCCAGCAGCGCGACACAGGGAGACTATGGCTACACCTTC.

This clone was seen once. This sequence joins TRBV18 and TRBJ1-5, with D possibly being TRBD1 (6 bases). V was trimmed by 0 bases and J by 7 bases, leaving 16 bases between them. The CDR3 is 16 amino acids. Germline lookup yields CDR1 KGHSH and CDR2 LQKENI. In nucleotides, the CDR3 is TGTGCCAGCTCACCACCTGGGGGGGCGACGGGCCAGCCCCAGCATTTT. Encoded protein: CASSPPGGATGQPQHF.

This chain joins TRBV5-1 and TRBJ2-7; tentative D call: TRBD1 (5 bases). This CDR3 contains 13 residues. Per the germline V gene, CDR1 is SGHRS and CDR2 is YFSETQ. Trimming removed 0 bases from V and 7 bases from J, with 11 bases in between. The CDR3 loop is CASSLGVRDEQYF. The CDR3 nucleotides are TGCGCCAGCAGCTTGGGCGTCAGGGATGAGCAGTACTTC.

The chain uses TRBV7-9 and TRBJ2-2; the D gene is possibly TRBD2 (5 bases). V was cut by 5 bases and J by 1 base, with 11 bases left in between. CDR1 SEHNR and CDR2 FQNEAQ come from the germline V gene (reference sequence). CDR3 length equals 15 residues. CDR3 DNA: TGTGCCAGCAGCGATCTAGCCGGGAACACCGGGGAGCTGTTTTTT. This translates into CASSDLAGNTGELFF.

CDR3 in DNA: TGTGCCAGCAGCCACGGGACAAACGAGCAGTACTTC. Translated, it gives CASSHGTNEQYF. V and J are TRBV16 and TRBJ2-7; a possible D gene is TRBD1 (6 bases). From germline, CDR1 is KGHSY and CDR2 FQNENV. Trimming left V 3 bases short and J 5 bases short, with 8 bases between. CDR3 length: 12 amino acids.

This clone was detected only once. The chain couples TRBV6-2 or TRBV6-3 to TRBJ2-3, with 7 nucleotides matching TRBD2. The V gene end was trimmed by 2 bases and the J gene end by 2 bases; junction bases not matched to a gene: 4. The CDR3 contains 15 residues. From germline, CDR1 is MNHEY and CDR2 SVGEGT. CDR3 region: CASSYPLAATDTQYF. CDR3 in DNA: TGTGCCAGCAGTTACCCTCTAGCGGCCACAGATACGCAGTATTTT.

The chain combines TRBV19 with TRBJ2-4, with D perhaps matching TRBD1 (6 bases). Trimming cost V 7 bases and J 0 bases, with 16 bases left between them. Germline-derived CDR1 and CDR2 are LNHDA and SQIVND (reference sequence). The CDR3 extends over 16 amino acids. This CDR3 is CASTAPGATAKNIQYF. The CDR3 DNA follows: TGTGCCAGTACCGCGCCAGGGGCTACAGCCAAAAACATTCAGTACTTC. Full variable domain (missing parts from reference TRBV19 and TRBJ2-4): DGGITQSPKYLFRKEGQNVTLSCEQNLNHDAMYWYRQDPGQGLRLIYYSQIVNDFQKGDIAEGYSVSREKKESFPLTVTSAQKNPTAFYLCASTAPGATAKNIQYFGAGTRLSVL.